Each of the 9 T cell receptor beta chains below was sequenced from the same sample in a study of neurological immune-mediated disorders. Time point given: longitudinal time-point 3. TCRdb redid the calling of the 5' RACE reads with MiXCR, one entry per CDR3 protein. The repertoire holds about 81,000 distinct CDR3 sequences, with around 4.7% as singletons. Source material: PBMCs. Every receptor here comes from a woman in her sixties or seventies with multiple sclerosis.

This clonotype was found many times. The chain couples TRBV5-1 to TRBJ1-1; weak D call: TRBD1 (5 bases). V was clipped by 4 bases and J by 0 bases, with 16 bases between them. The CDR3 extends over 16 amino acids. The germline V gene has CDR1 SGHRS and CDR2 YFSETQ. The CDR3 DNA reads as TGCGCCAGCAGCCGGGTCCCGACAGCTTTGAACACTGAAGCTTTCTTT. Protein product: CASSRVPTALNTEAFF.

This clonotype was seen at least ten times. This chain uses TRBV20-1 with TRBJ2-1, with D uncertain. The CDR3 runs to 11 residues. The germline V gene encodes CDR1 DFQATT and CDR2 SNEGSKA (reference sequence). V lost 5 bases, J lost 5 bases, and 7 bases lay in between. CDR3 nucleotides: TGCAGTGCTGAAGTGAACAATGAGCAGTTCTTC. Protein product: CSAEVNNEQFF.

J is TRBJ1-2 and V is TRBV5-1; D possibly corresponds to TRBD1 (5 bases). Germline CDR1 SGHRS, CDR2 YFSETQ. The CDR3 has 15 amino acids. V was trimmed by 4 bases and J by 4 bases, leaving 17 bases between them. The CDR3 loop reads CASSPVGLTGYGYTF. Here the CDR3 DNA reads TGCGCCAGCAGCCCGGTGGGCCTTACAGGCTATGGCTACACCTTC.

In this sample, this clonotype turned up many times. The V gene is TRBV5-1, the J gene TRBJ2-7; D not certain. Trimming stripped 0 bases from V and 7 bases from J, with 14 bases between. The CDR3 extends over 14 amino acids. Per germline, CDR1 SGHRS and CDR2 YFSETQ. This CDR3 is CASSLEDGIGEQYF. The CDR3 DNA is TGCGCCAGCAGCTTGGAGGACGGCATAGGGGAGCAGTACTTC.

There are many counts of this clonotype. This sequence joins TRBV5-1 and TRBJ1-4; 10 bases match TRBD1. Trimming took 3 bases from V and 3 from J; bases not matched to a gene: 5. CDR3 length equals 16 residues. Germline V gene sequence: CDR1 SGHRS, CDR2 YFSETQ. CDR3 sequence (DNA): TGCGCCAGCAGCTCCGGACAGGGGGTATCTAATGAAAAACTGTTTTTT. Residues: CASSSGQGVSNEKLFF.

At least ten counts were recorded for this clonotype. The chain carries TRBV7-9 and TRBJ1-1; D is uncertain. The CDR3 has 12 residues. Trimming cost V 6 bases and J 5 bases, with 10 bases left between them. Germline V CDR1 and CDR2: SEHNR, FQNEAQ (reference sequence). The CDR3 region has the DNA TGTGCCAGCAGGCCAACAGTTACTGAAGCTTTCTTT. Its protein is CASRPTVTEAFF. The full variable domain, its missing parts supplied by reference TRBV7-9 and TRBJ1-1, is DTGVSQNPRHKITKRGQNVTFRCDPISEHNRLYWYRQTLGQGPEFLTYFQNEAQLEKSRLLSDRFSAERPKGSFSTLEIQRTEQGDSAMYLCASRPTVTEAFFGQGTRLTVV.

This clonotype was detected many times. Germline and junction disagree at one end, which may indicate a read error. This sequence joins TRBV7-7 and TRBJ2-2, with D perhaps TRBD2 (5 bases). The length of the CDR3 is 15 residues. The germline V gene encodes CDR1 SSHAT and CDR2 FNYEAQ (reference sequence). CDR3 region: CASTPGGPGTGELFF. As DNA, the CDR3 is TGTGCTAGCACCCCGGGCGGGCCCGGAACCGGGGAGCTGTTTTTT.

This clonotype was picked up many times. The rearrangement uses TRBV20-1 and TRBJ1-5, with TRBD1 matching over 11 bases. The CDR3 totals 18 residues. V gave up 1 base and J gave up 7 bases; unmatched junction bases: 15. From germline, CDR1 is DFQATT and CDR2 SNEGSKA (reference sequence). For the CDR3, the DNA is TGCAGTGCTAGAGCCTCCGGGGACAGGGGGACAGGGTTACAGCCCCAGCATTTT. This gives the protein CSARASGDRGTGLQPQHF.

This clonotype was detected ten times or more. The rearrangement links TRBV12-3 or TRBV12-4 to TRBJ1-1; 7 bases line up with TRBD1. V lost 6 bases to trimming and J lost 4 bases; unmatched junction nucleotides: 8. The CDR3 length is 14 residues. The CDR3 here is CASRRQGRGTEAFF. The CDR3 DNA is TGTGCCAGCAGGAGACAGGGAAGGGGCACTGAAGCTTTCTTT.